This TCR beta chain was recorded in a study of T cell responses to AZD1222 COVID-19 vaccine. Study-wide findings and caveats: The peak T cell response came first, and repertoires were sampled only after it. After two AZD1222 doses, spike-specific TCR breadth and depth rose versus day 0. Donors were largely white British and mainly female; clonal diversity was possibly underestimated.

Concerning this clone itself: Antigen specificity is unknown.

The length of the CDR3 is 14 residues. V lost 1 base and J 3 bases, leaving 7 bases between the germline ends. The germline gives CDR1 SGDLS, CDR2 YYNGEE. Data came from immunoSEQ multiplex PCR; TCRdb stores just in-frame clones and leaves some out. The sample holds roughly 160,000 clones, 80% to 90% seen once. The TCR originated in an adult in good health. Material: peripheral blood, obtained on day 0 of AZD1222 vaccination. The chain couples TRBV9 to TRBJ2-2; possibly TRBD2 for D (5 bases). This CDR3 reads CASSVSSYTGELFF. CDR3 DNA sequence: TGTGCCAGCAGCGTATCTAGCTACACCGGGGAGCTGTTTTTT.